This T cell receptor (beta chain) was observed in a study of blood T cell repertoires in COVID-19. Study in general: The analysed material was cDNA or gDNA that came from T cells, B-cell-depleted T cells, or PBMCs.

Participant-given clinical history determined each cohort assignment. Recovered status applied to Cohort 3 donors who had two consecutive negative PCRs. It also applied to those with clearance or with symptom resolution. Libraries were prepared by immunoSEQ multiplex PCR; TCRdb keeps only in-frame clonotypes and omits some of them. The sample includes 140,000 to 150,000 clones, 87% of them seen just once. The sample taken for sequencing was PBMCs or T cells enriched from blood (not recorded which). This TCR came from a man aged 60 to 69 who had recovered from COVID-19.

CDR3: CASSFGGGRNTEAFF. The DNA of the CDR3 is TGTGCCAGCAGCTTTGGTGGGGGCAGGAACACTGAAGCTTTCTTT. J is TRBJ1-1 and V is TRBV11-3; D is possibly TRBD1 (6 bases). The CDR3 loop spans 15 amino acids. Germline CDR1 is SGHNT and CDR2 is YENEEA. The V and J ends lost 3 bases and 1 base respectively, with 12 bases between them.